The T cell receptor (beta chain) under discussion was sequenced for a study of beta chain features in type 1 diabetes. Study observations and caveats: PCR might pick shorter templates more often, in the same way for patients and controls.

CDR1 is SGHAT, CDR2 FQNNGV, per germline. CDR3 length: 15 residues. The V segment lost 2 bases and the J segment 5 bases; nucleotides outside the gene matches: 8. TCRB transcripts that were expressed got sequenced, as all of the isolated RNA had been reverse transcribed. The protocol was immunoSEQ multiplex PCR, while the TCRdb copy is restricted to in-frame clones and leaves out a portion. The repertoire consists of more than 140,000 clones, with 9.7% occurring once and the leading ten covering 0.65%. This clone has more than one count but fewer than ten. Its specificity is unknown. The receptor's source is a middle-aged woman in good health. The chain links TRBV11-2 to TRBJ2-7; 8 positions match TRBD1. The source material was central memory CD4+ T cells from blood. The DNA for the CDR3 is TGTGCCAGCAGCTTATACAGGGGGATAAGCAACGAGCAGTACTTC. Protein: CASSLYRGISNEQYF.